Listed below are T cell receptor beta chains from one sample, sequenced in a study of blood T cell repertoires in COVID-19. Data came from immunoSEQ multiplex PCR; TCRdb stores just in-frame clones and leaves some out. The sample contains about 330,000 clones, 85% of which appear only once. Sequenced sample: peripheral blood. The receptors stem from a human donor in a cohort sampled during active COVID-19. The CDR3 runs from the conserved cysteine through the conserved F or W. A D gene is named only where the DNA matches it firmly. The size field is filled for only some rows; it gives once, few, many or a size class.

j_call: TRBJ2-7
v_call: TRBV7-8
clone_size: -
d_call: TRBD2
cdr3_nt: TGTGCCAGCAGCGGGGACGTTCCGACAGCGGGACCTAAGCAGTACTTC
cdr3_aa: CASSGDVPTAGPKQYF

j_call: TRBJ2-1
v_call: TRBV9
clone_size: -
d_call: TRBD2
cdr3_nt: TGTGCCAGCAGCCGACGAGCGGGACGACTCAATGAGCAGTTCTTC
cdr3_aa: CASSRRAGRLNEQFF

j_call: TRBJ1-1
v_call: TRBV30
clone_size: -
d_call: -
cdr3_nt: TGTGCCTGGAGTTACGAGATGAACACTGAAGCTTTCTTT
cdr3_aa: CAWSYEMNTEAFF

j_call: TRBJ1-1
v_call: TRBV30
clone_size: -
d_call: TRBD1
cdr3_nt: TGTGCCTGGAACACCAATTCACAGGGGACTGAAGCTTTCTTT
cdr3_aa: CAWNTNSQGTEAFF

j_call: TRBJ1-2
v_call: TRBV28
clone_size: -
d_call: TRBD1
cdr3_nt: TGTGCCAGCAGTTCGGGACAGGGGCCGTATGGCTACACCTTC
cdr3_aa: CASSSGQGPYGYTF

j_call: TRBJ1-5
v_call: TRBV5-1
clone_size: -
d_call: -
cdr3_nt: TGCGCCAGCAGCGTGGACAGTAGCAATCAGCCCCAGCATTTT
cdr3_aa: CASSVDSSNQPQHF

j_call: TRBJ2-1
v_call: TRBV6-6
clone_size: -
d_call: -
cdr3_nt: TGTGCCAGCAGTCAATCTTTCTTAGGGACAAGGGTCGGGGATGAGCAGTTCTTC
cdr3_aa: CASSQSFLGTRVGDEQFF

j_call: TRBJ2-4
v_call: TRBV11-2
clone_size: -
d_call: -
cdr3_nt: TGTGCCAGCAGCCCCTGGGGGGATGCCAAAAACATTCAGTACTTC
cdr3_aa: CASSPWGDAKNIQYF

j_call: TRBJ1-2
v_call: TRBV6-4
clone_size: once
d_call: -
cdr3_nt: TGTGCCAGCAGTGGACACCCGCTGGGCGGCTACACCTTC
cdr3_aa: CASSGHPLGGYTF

j_call: TRBJ1-1
v_call: TRBV6-5
clone_size: -
d_call: TRBD1
cdr3_nt: TGTGCCAGCTTTCCGGGACAGGGGTTCACTGAAGCTTTCTTT
cdr3_aa: CASFPGQGFTEAFF

j_call: TRBJ2-3
v_call: TRBV19
clone_size: few
d_call: -
cdr3_nt: TGTGCCAGTAGTATGCAGGCCAGCACAGATACGCAGTATTTT
cdr3_aa: CASSMQASTDTQYF

j_call: TRBJ1-2
v_call: TRBV2
clone_size: -
d_call: TRBD1
cdr3_nt: TGTGCCAGCAGTCGACAGGGTAGCACCTATGGCTACACCTTC
cdr3_aa: CASSRQGSTYGYTF

j_call: TRBJ2-3
v_call: TRBV18
clone_size: once
d_call: TRBD1
cdr3_nt: TGTGCCAGCTCACCACCCGACAGGGGACCAGATACGCAGTATTTT
cdr3_aa: CASSPPDRGPDTQYF

j_call: TRBJ2-1
v_call: TRBV5-6
clone_size: -
d_call: -
cdr3_nt: TGTGCCAGCAGCGGAATCGGGTTCGGCTCCTACAATGAGCAGTTCTTC
cdr3_aa: CASSGIGFGSYNEQFF

j_call: TRBJ1-1
v_call: TRBV29-1
clone_size: -
d_call: TRBD1
cdr3_nt: TGCAGCGTTGAGCAAGGGGGCGGCACTGAAGCTTTCTTT
cdr3_aa: CSVEQGGGTEAFF

j_call: TRBJ2-3
v_call: TRBV5-1
clone_size: -
d_call: -
cdr3_nt: TGCGCCAGCAGCCCCGTGGGGGCAGCAACTATTAGCACAGATACGCAGTATTTT
cdr3_aa: CASSPVGAATISTDTQYF

j_call: TRBJ1-1
v_call: TRBV7-2
clone_size: -
d_call: TRBD1
cdr3_nt: TGTGCCAGCAGCCCTCGGACAGGCGCGGGGACTGAAGCTTTCTTT
cdr3_aa: CASSPRTGAGTEAFF

j_call: TRBJ2-3
v_call: TRBV6-5
clone_size: -
d_call: -
cdr3_nt: TGTGCCAGCAACTTCGGCGGGGCAGATACGCAGTATTTT
cdr3_aa: CASNFGGADTQYF

j_call: TRBJ2-5
v_call: TRBV4-1
clone_size: -
d_call: -
cdr3_nt: TGCGCCAGCAGCCAAGTTGAGACCCAGGGGGAGACCCAGTACTTC
cdr3_aa: CASSQVETQGETQYF

j_call: TRBJ1-1
v_call: TRBV11-3
clone_size: -
d_call: TRBD1
cdr3_nt: TGTGCCAGCTTGGGGACAGGGAGGATCACTGAAGCTTTCTTT
cdr3_aa: CASLGTGRITEAFF

j_call: TRBJ1-2
v_call: TRBV5-6
clone_size: -
d_call: -
cdr3_nt: TGTGCCAGCAGCGGCCTCGACAGCCGTGTTCCCTATGGCTACACCTTC
cdr3_aa: CASSGLDSRVPYGYTF

j_call: TRBJ2-3
v_call: TRBV5-1
clone_size: -
d_call: -
cdr3_nt: TGCGCCAGCAGCTTCCCAATAGCGGCTAGCACAGATACGCAGTATTTT
cdr3_aa: CASSFPIAASTDTQYF

j_call: TRBJ1-2
v_call: TRBV11-2
clone_size: many
d_call: -
cdr3_nt: TGTGCCAGCAGCCCACCCGGACAGTACTATGGCTACACCTTC
cdr3_aa: CASSPPGQYYGYTF

j_call: TRBJ1-1
v_call: TRBV5-1
clone_size: -
d_call: TRBD1
cdr3_nt: TGCGCCAGCAGACCAACCGGGACAGGGTACACTGAAGCTTTCTTT
cdr3_aa: CASRPTGTGYTEAFF

j_call: TRBJ2-3
v_call: TRBV5-5
clone_size: -
d_call: TRBD2
cdr3_nt: TGTGCCAGCAGCCCTTTAGCGGGGGGGACAGATACGCAGTATTTT
cdr3_aa: CASSPLAGGTDTQYF

j_call: TRBJ2-5
v_call: TRBV24-1
clone_size: -
d_call: -
cdr3_nt: TGTGCCACCAGTGATACAACGGCAGGACAAGAGACCCAGTACTTC
cdr3_aa: CATSDTTAGQETQYF

j_call: TRBJ2-1
v_call: TRBV7-9
clone_size: -
d_call: TRBD2
cdr3_nt: TGTGCCAGCAGGCCAACTAGCGGGGGGGCCAACAATGAGCAGTTCTTC
cdr3_aa: CASRPTSGGANNEQFF

j_call: TRBJ1-3
v_call: TRBV30
clone_size: few
d_call: -
cdr3_nt: TGTGCCTGGAGTGTAAAAGGGGTCAGAACCTACTCTGGAAACACCATATATTTT
cdr3_aa: CAWSVKGVRTYSGNTIYF

j_call: TRBJ2-7
v_call: TRBV30
clone_size: -
d_call: -
cdr3_nt: TGTGCCTGGAGTGGACACCTCTCCTACGAGCAGTACTTC
cdr3_aa: CAWSGHLSYEQYF

j_call: TRBJ1-2
v_call: TRBV29-1
clone_size: once
d_call: TRBD1
cdr3_nt: TGCAGCGTTGAATTAGTACAGGGGAGTATTGGCTACACCTTC
cdr3_aa: CSVELVQGSIGYTF

j_call: TRBJ2-7
v_call: TRBV5-5
clone_size: -
d_call: -
cdr3_nt: TGTGCCAGCAGCTTGGTACAAGTCGCGGACGAGCAGTACTTC
cdr3_aa: CASSLVQVADEQYF

j_call: TRBJ2-7
v_call: TRBV5-1
clone_size: -
d_call: TRBD1
cdr3_nt: TGCGCCAGCAGCTTGGGTTCCCGGGGACAGTCTGGAGAGCAGTACTTC
cdr3_aa: CASSLGSRGQSGEQYF

j_call: TRBJ2-7
v_call: TRBV30
clone_size: -
d_call: TRBD2
cdr3_nt: TGTGCCTTAGCCCGGCGGGAGGTGGACGAGCAGTACTTC
cdr3_aa: CALARREVDEQYF

j_call: TRBJ1-1
v_call: TRBV20-1
clone_size: -
d_call: TRBD1
cdr3_nt: TGCAGTGCTCCGCAGGACAGGGCTACTTTCTTT
cdr3_aa: CSAPQDRATFF

j_call: TRBJ2-1
v_call: TRBV24-1
clone_size: -
d_call: -
cdr3_nt: TGTGCCACCAGTGACCCATACCGGAATGAGCAGTTCTTC
cdr3_aa: CATSDPYRNEQFF

j_call: TRBJ1-5
v_call: TRBV3-1/TRBV3-2
clone_size: -
d_call: -
cdr3_nt: TGTGCCAGCAGCCAAAGTGGCACTACGGTGGAGAATCAGCCCCAGCATTTT
cdr3_aa: CASSQSGTTVENQPQHF

j_call: TRBJ1-3
v_call: TRBV30
clone_size: -
d_call: TRBD1
cdr3_nt: TGTGCCTGGAGCCCCTATCCCGGACAGGGGGCTGGAAACACCATATATTTT
cdr3_aa: CAWSPYPGQGAGNTIYF

j_call: TRBJ1-1
v_call: TRBV10-3
clone_size: once
d_call: -
cdr3_nt: TGTGCCAGTAGGGGGATGAACACTGAAGCTTTCTTT
cdr3_aa: CASRGMNTEAFF

j_call: TRBJ1-3
v_call: TRBV9
clone_size: -
d_call: -
cdr3_nt: TGTGCCAGCAGCGTAGCTACGGCAGGGGCTGGAAACACCATATATTTT
cdr3_aa: CASSVATAGAGNTIYF

j_call: TRBJ1-2
v_call: TRBV6-5
clone_size: -
d_call: TRBD1
cdr3_nt: TGTGCCAGCAGTTATACAGGGGTCGGCTACACCTTC
cdr3_aa: CASSYTGVGYTF

j_call: TRBJ2-2
v_call: TRBV11-2
clone_size: few
d_call: -
cdr3_nt: TGTGCCAGCAGCGCCCCCCTCAGGAGGTGGGCCGGGGAGCTGTTTTTT
cdr3_aa: CASSAPLRRWAGELFF

j_call: TRBJ1-2
v_call: TRBV5-4
clone_size: -
d_call: -
cdr3_nt: TGTGCCAGCAGTGTGGTCCTTTCGGACTATGGCTACACCTTC
cdr3_aa: CASSVVLSDYGYTF

j_call: TRBJ2-1
v_call: TRBV9
clone_size: once
d_call: -
cdr3_nt: TGTGCCAGCAGCGCCCCGGGGATCCAGCAGTTCTTC
cdr3_aa: CASSAPGIQQFF

j_call: TRBJ1-6
v_call: TRBV24-1
clone_size: -
d_call: -
cdr3_nt: TGTGCCACCAGTGAGGGGCCTGTTGGGAGGACACCCCTCCACTTT
cdr3_aa: CATSEGPVGRTPLHF

j_call: TRBJ2-5
v_call: TRBV6-1
clone_size: -
d_call: -
cdr3_nt: TGTGCCAGCAGTGAAGGCCCGGGGCAAGAGACCCAGTACTTC
cdr3_aa: CASSEGPGQETQYF

j_call: TRBJ1-3
v_call: TRBV9
clone_size: -
d_call: -
cdr3_nt: TGTGCCAGCAGCGTAGATCCCGGAGACGGTCACTCTGGAAACACCATATATTTT
cdr3_aa: CASSVDPGDGHSGNTIYF

j_call: TRBJ1-6
v_call: TRBV2
clone_size: few
d_call: -
cdr3_nt: TGTGCCAGCAAAGTGCAGAATTCACCCCTCCACTTT
cdr3_aa: CASKVQNSPLHF

j_call: TRBJ1-6
v_call: TRBV9
clone_size: -
d_call: -
cdr3_nt: TGTGCCAGCAGCGGCGTCAGGTTGAATTCACCCCTCCACTTT
cdr3_aa: CASSGVRLNSPLHF

j_call: TRBJ1-5
v_call: TRBV30
clone_size: once
d_call: TRBD1
cdr3_nt: TGTGCCTGGAGTCCCACGGGACAGCACAATCAGCCCCAGCATTTT
cdr3_aa: CAWSPTGQHNQPQHF

j_call: TRBJ2-6
v_call: TRBV7-6
clone_size: -
d_call: -
cdr3_nt: TGTGCCAGCAGACGATATGGCTCAGGGTCCGGGGCCAACGTCCTGACTTTC
cdr3_aa: CASRRYGSGSGANVLTF

j_call: TRBJ1-1
v_call: TRBV6-5
clone_size: -
d_call: -
cdr3_nt: TGTGCCAGCACCCAACCGGGAGACACTGAAGCTTTCTTT
cdr3_aa: CASTQPGDTEAFF

j_call: TRBJ2-3
v_call: TRBV14
clone_size: -
d_call: -
cdr3_nt: TGTGCCAGCAGCCAAGGGCGGGGGCCACACACAGATACGCAGTATTTT
cdr3_aa: CASSQGRGPHTDTQYF

j_call: TRBJ1-2
v_call: TRBV12-3/TRBV12-4
clone_size: -
d_call: -
cdr3_nt: TGTGCCAGCAAGAGGAGGAACTATGGCTACACCTTC
cdr3_aa: CASKRRNYGYTF

j_call: TRBJ2-2
v_call: TRBV6-5
clone_size: -
d_call: TRBD1
cdr3_nt: TGTGCCAGCAGACCGACAGGGATCAGCACCGGGGAGCTGTTTTTT
cdr3_aa: CASRPTGISTGELFF

j_call: TRBJ2-7
v_call: TRBV18
clone_size: -
d_call: -
cdr3_nt: TGTGCCAGCTCACCCGAGTCCCACGAGCAGTACTTC
cdr3_aa: CASSPESHEQYF

j_call: TRBJ1-6
v_call: TRBV14
clone_size: -
d_call: -
cdr3_nt: TGTGCCAGCAGCCAAGGGGGCGACAATTCACCCCTCCACTTT
cdr3_aa: CASSQGGDNSPLHF

j_call: TRBJ1-2
v_call: TRBV10-2
clone_size: -
d_call: TRBD1
cdr3_nt: TGCGCCAGCAGTGAGGCAGGACAGGGGGGCTACACCTTC
cdr3_aa: CASSEAGQGGYTF

j_call: TRBJ1-5
v_call: TRBV12-5
clone_size: -
d_call: -
cdr3_nt: TGTGCTAGTGGTTTCACGGGTCCCAATCAGCCCCAGCATTTT
cdr3_aa: CASGFTGPNQPQHF

j_call: TRBJ2-6
v_call: TRBV10-3
clone_size: many
d_call: -
cdr3_nt: TGTGCCAGTTCCTCGTCCGAGGGACTCTCTGGGGCCAACGTCCTGACTTTC
cdr3_aa: CASSSSEGLSGANVLTF